These T cell receptor beta chains were read from a single sample in a study of T cell repertoires in cytomegalovirus infection. MiXCR, run by TCRdb on the reads, gives a single entry per CDR3 protein. The sample yields roughly 54,000 distinct CDR3 sequences, approximately 36% seen once. Antigens for these TCRs are unknown. Sequencing was done on a sample of PBMCs, sequenced either directly or after in vitro stimulation (not recorded which). These receptors were obtained from a human donor in good health (CMV status not recorded). Some clones in this sample may be carry-over from other donors' samples. The CDR3 runs from the conserved cysteine through the conserved F or W. D genes are given only for firm matches. Where a row states a size, it is once, few, many or the class of an expanded clone; other rows omit it.

v_gene,j_gene,d_gene,abundance,CDR3aa,CDR3nt
TRBV11-2,TRBJ2-1,.,few,CASSESVAGAPNEQFF,TGTGCCAGCAGCGAGAGTGTGGCGGGGGCTCCCAATGAGCAGTTCTTC
TRBV7-8,TRBJ2-3,TRBD1,few,CASSLGTGSADTQYF,TGTGCCAGCAGCTTGGGGACAGGGTCGGCAGATACGCAGTATTTT
TRBV10-1,TRBJ1-6,TRBD1,few,CASSAGGTGGNSPLHF,TGCGCCAGCAGTGCCGGGGGGACAGGCGGTAATTCACCCCTCCACTTT
TRBV12-3/TRBV12-4,TRBJ1-5,.,.,CASSFGEAQHF,TGTGCCAGCAGTTTCGGGGAGGCCCAGCATTTT
TRBV7-2,TRBJ1-6,TRBD1,.,CASSRDRGVVSPLHF,TGTGCCAGCAGCCGAGACAGGGGAGTAGTATCACCCCTCCACTTT
TRBV5-4,TRBJ2-7,TRBD1,.,CASSLDGTGSSEYF,TGTGCCAGCAGCTTGGATGGGACAGGATCATCGGAGTACTTC
TRBV7-8,TRBJ2-7,.,few,CASSSTGPTDYEQYF,TGTGCCAGCAGCTCAACTGGACCGACAGACTACGAGCAGTACTTC
TRBV19,TRBJ2-5,.,.,CASSPSVGSLQETQYF,TGTGCCAGTAGTCCGTCGGTGGGCAGCCTCCAAGAGACCCAGTACTTC
TRBV19,TRBJ2-1,.,few,CASSPGWTGGESNNEQFF,TGTGCCAGTAGTCCAGGATGGACGGGGGGCGAATCTAACAATGAGCAGTTCTTC
TRBV20-1,TRBJ2-5,.,.,CSAGQGGRETQYF,TGCAGTGCAGGGCAGGGGGGTCGAGAGACCCAGTACTTC
TRBV15,TRBJ2-4,.,few,CATSSLAKNIQYF,TGTGCCACCAGCTCCCTAGCCAAAAACATTCAGTACTTC
TRBV19,TRBJ2-3,TRBD2,.,CASRGGLAVTDTQYF,TGTGCCAGTAGGGGAGGACTAGCGGTCACAGATACGCAGTATTTT
TRBV12-3/TRBV12-4,TRBJ1-1,.,.,CATANLNTEAFF,TGTGCCACCGCCAATTTGAACACTGAAGCTTTCTTT
TRBV7-8,TRBJ2-3,.,many,CASSLRTYTDTQYF,TGTGCCAGCAGCCTACGGACCTACACAGATACGCAGTATTTT
TRBV28,TRBJ1-6,.,.,CASSFGQASSYNSPLHF,TGTGCCAGCAGTTTCGGGCAGGCGAGCTCCTATAATTCACCCCTCCACTTT
TRBV11-3,TRBJ2-6,.,.,CASSSSGAGANVLTF,TGTGCCAGCAGCTCGAGCGGAGCTGGGGCCAACGTCCTGACTTTC
TRBV5-1,TRBJ2-5,.,.,CASSMGVKETQYF,TGCGCCAGCAGCATGGGCGTGAAAGAGACCCAGTACTTC
TRBV7-9,TRBJ2-3,.,few,CASRFGQAQYF,TGTGCCAGCAGGTTCGGGCAGGCGCAGTATTTT
TRBV29-1,TRBJ2-3,.,.,CSARRTSASDTQYF,TGCAGCGCCCGAAGGACTTCGGCGTCAGATACGCAGTATTTT
TRBV6-1,TRBJ1-2,.,few,CASNLNGASGYGYTF,TGTGCCAGCAACTTGAACGGAGCGTCAGGGTATGGCTACACCTTC
TRBV5-6,TRBJ1-5,.,.,CASSLEGRNQPQHF,TGTGCCAGCAGCTTGGAAGGGCGCAATCAGCCCCAGCATTTT
TRBV11-2,TRBJ2-1,.,few,CASSLVMKEQFF,TGTGCCAGCAGCTTAGTCATGAAGGAGCAGTTCTTC
TRBV6-2/TRBV6-3,TRBJ2-3,.,few,CASSSGLGAGTDTQYF,TGTGCCAGCAGTTCCGGACTGGGCGCGGGAACAGATACGCAGTATTTT
TRBV20-1,TRBJ2-1,.,.,CSARLGEVYNEQFF,TGCAGTGCTAGACTGGGGGAGGTCTACAATGAGCAGTTCTTC
TRBV20-1,TRBJ1-2,.,.,CSGANSYGYTF,TGCAGTGGGGCCAACTCCTATGGCTACACCTTC
TRBV7-6,TRBJ2-3,.,.,CASVEVLTDTQYF,TGTGCCAGCGTTGAGGTCCTCACAGATACGCAGTATTTT
TRBV4-1,TRBJ1-6,.,.,CASSHGGTAASPLHF,TGCGCCAGCAGCCATGGGGGGACGGCCGCTTCACCCCTCCACTTT
TRBV20-1,TRBJ1-1,.,.,CSAYPWGGNTEAFF,TGCAGTGCTTACCCCTGGGGGGGTAACACTGAAGCTTTCTTT
TRBV28,TRBJ2-3,.,.,CASSRLGGGALDTQYF,TGTGCCAGCAGCCGCCTGGGAGGGGGGGCCTTAGATACGCAGTATTTT
TRBV6-1,TRBJ2-1,.,.,CASSRDGYNEQFF,TGTGCCAGCTCCCGGGACGGATACAATGAGCAGTTCTTC
TRBV27,TRBJ1-1,TRBD1,few,CASSPQGKTEAFF,TGTGCCAGCAGCCCACAGGGGAAGACTGAAGCTTTCTTT
TRBV19,TRBJ2-1,.,.,CASSADSYNEQFF,TGTGCCAGTAGTGCCGACAGCTACAATGAGCAGTTCTTC
TRBV19,TRBJ2-6,TRBD1,few,CASRTGGATGANVLTF,TGTGCCAGTAGAACAGGGGGCGCAACTGGGGCCAACGTCCTGACTTTC
TRBV6-6,TRBJ2-6,TRBD1,few,CASSQQGARGANVLTF,TGTGCCAGCAGCCAACAGGGGGCTCGGGGGGCCAACGTCCTGACTTTC
TRBV5-5,TRBJ2-3,.,.,CASSIDPTGKTDTQYF,TGTGCCAGCAGCATCGACCCGACGGGCAAGACAGATACGCAGTATTTT
TRBV7-6,TRBJ2-3,.,few,CASSFRQGSTDTQYF,TGTGCCAGCAGCTTTCGGCAAGGGTCAACAGATACGCAGTATTTT
TRBV4-3,TRBJ1-5,.,.,CASSPVRNQPQHF,TGCGCCAGCAGCCCGGTTCGCAATCAGCCCCAGCATTTT
TRBV12-3/TRBV12-4,TRBJ2-6,.,.,CASSLVRGVNSGANVLTF,TGTGCCAGCAGTTTGGTAAGGGGGGTGAACTCTGGGGCCAACGTCCTGACTTTC
TRBV19,TRBJ2-2,.,.,CASSMWDTGELFF,TGTGCCAGTAGTATGTGGGACACCGGGGAGCTGTTTTTT
TRBV10-3,TRBJ1-2,TRBD1,few,CAISEDRANYGYTF,TGTGCCATCAGTGAAGACAGGGCAAACTATGGCTACACCTTC